This TCR beta chain was documented in a study of breast tumors, draining lymph nodes, adjacent tissues. The lymph nodes were axillary draining lymph nodes from breast cancer patients. The CDR3 has 15 residues. Germline CDR1 is SGHVS and CDR2 is FNYEAQ. Losses at the gene ends were 4 bases for V and 4 bases for J; bases not matched to a gene: 2. TCRdb re-analysed the multiplex PCR reads in MiXCR, keeping a single row per CDR3 protein. The table lists around 140,000 distinct CDR3 sequences, approximately 20% of them singletons. The table lists this clonotype with many counts. Its antigen is still unknown. Study-wide results and caveats: Tumor repertoires ranked between lymph nodes and nontumor tissue in diversity, with V and J gene preferences. Data only fit, rather than demonstrated, lymph node origin of most tumor T cells. Tumor and nontumor repertoires were significantly more similar in luminal-like than in basal-like breast cancer. Most tumor T cells seemingly derive from lymph node, then expand in tumor.

Material for sequencing was axillary lymph node tissue. This receptor was identified in a female donor with breast cancer. Some clones in this sample may be carry-over from other donors' samples. This rearrangement joins TRBV7-6 to TRBJ2-3; TRBD2 matches at 13 bases. CDR3 amino acids: CASSSGLAGPDTQYF. In DNA, the CDR3 is TGTGCCAGCAGCTCGGGACTAGCGGGACCAGATACGCAGTATTTT.